Here is one TCR beta chain with its context. This clonotype was counted ten times or more. The antigen this receptor binds is unknown. Per-base qualities were not stored, and no clone one base away is much larger. V loses 4 bases of germline sequence and J loses 0 bases, and the interval between the two ends is 9 bases. CDR3 length: 13 amino acids, cysteine to phenylalanine. Only CDR3 DNA remains: 39 bases, in frame from the first base. Looking up the germline V gene yields CDR1 SQVTM and CDR2 ANQGSEA. Library preparation used RACE. The instrument was a NextSeq 500. During library preparation, unique molecular identifiers were attached to individual cDNA molecules so that TCRs could be counted in a quantitative, reproducible way. For every blood RNA sample, sequencing covered both the TCR alpha and TCR beta chains. The study's processing was this. A median of approximately 96,000 TCRs per sample was observed, with a range of roughly 20,000 to 750,000. The Decombinator software suite was used to annotate V, J and CDR3 in the TCR reads. For PS versus PT1 abundance plots, all samples were subsampled to the same number of TCRs (28,000). Expanded TCRs were defined as absent before sensitization and observed at least eight times at the 2-week time point. TCRdb trimmed the raw reads at Q25, called clones with MiXCR and kept productive beta chains. Merged by CDR3 protein, the rows form single entries marked with the most common genes and DNA. The V and J calls come from TCRdb's annotation, not from the publication. The sample table records about 82,000 distinct CDR3 sequences; 13% of these occur just once. 5.7% of the sample is in the top ten clones.

The data were taken from a study of human T cells and chemical hapten exposure (dated by TCRdb to the early 2020s). Context from the whole study: For sensitization, 2% DPC in acetone was applied to a 2 cm by 2 cm area of upper inner arm skin. Libraries were pooled for sequencing, and per-sample TCR yields varied mainly because of small differences in library volumes within the pool. Twenty-nine alopecia patients gave blood for TCR sequencing at one to four time points (pre-sensitization, 2, 6 and 24 weeks). In alopecia patients, the study followed how the peripheral blood TCR repertoire changed in vivo over primary and secondary sensitization to diphenylcyclopropenone (DPC), a hapten. Throughout the approximately 24-week study period, patients were also given weekly therapeutic DPC doses on the scalp. Blood samples were taken from patients before sensitization (week 0) and at 2, 6 and about 24 weeks after DPC sensitization. Patch testing on the upper back used Finn chambers containing 0.01% DPC, with scoring done after 6 days according to International Contact Dermatitis Research Group standards. The patient cohort, mostly female, included alopecia areata with under or over 50% scalp involvement, alopecia totalis and alopecia universalis. The investigation overall reported the following: The number of PT1 expanded TCRs positively correlated with patch test score, significant at thresholds 8, 16 and 32 but not 4. Repeated subsampling changed both the strength of the expansion versus patch-test correlation and the threshold at which that correlation became significant. The number of TCRs above 1 in 1000 frequency did not change with DPC sensitization; there was no evidence of global repertoire structure alterations. All patients had alopecia, a presumed autoimmune disease, so their immune response might differ from that of healthy individuals. Expanded TCRs formed significantly more large CDR3 similarity clusters than pre-sensitization or healthy control sets, consistent with antigen-driven responses.

The sample's time point, from its label and the paper: patch test 3, about 24 weeks after DPC sensitization. The treatment or condition label corresponds to: therapeutic diphenylcyclopropenone sensitization with weekly scalp DPC. Blood at each patch-test visit was drawn before the patch test was applied. Patients were considered eligible if aged 18 to 70, diagnosed with alopecia and deemed suitable for DPC therapy, and patients were excluded if pregnant. Total RNA was extracted from unfractionated whole blood collected in Tempus Blood RNA tubes. Sequenced here: whole blood, sampled in connection with sensitization to the hapten diphenylcyclopropenone (DPC). The receptor comes from a woman aged 45-59 years with alopecia areata. Some clones in this sample may be carry-over from other donors' samples. Recombination joined TRBV29-1 with TRBJ1-2; the D gene remains uncertain. The CDR3 here reads CSVGSATNYGYTF. At the DNA level, the sequence is TGCAGCGTTGGGTCGGCTACTAACTATGGCTACACCTTC.